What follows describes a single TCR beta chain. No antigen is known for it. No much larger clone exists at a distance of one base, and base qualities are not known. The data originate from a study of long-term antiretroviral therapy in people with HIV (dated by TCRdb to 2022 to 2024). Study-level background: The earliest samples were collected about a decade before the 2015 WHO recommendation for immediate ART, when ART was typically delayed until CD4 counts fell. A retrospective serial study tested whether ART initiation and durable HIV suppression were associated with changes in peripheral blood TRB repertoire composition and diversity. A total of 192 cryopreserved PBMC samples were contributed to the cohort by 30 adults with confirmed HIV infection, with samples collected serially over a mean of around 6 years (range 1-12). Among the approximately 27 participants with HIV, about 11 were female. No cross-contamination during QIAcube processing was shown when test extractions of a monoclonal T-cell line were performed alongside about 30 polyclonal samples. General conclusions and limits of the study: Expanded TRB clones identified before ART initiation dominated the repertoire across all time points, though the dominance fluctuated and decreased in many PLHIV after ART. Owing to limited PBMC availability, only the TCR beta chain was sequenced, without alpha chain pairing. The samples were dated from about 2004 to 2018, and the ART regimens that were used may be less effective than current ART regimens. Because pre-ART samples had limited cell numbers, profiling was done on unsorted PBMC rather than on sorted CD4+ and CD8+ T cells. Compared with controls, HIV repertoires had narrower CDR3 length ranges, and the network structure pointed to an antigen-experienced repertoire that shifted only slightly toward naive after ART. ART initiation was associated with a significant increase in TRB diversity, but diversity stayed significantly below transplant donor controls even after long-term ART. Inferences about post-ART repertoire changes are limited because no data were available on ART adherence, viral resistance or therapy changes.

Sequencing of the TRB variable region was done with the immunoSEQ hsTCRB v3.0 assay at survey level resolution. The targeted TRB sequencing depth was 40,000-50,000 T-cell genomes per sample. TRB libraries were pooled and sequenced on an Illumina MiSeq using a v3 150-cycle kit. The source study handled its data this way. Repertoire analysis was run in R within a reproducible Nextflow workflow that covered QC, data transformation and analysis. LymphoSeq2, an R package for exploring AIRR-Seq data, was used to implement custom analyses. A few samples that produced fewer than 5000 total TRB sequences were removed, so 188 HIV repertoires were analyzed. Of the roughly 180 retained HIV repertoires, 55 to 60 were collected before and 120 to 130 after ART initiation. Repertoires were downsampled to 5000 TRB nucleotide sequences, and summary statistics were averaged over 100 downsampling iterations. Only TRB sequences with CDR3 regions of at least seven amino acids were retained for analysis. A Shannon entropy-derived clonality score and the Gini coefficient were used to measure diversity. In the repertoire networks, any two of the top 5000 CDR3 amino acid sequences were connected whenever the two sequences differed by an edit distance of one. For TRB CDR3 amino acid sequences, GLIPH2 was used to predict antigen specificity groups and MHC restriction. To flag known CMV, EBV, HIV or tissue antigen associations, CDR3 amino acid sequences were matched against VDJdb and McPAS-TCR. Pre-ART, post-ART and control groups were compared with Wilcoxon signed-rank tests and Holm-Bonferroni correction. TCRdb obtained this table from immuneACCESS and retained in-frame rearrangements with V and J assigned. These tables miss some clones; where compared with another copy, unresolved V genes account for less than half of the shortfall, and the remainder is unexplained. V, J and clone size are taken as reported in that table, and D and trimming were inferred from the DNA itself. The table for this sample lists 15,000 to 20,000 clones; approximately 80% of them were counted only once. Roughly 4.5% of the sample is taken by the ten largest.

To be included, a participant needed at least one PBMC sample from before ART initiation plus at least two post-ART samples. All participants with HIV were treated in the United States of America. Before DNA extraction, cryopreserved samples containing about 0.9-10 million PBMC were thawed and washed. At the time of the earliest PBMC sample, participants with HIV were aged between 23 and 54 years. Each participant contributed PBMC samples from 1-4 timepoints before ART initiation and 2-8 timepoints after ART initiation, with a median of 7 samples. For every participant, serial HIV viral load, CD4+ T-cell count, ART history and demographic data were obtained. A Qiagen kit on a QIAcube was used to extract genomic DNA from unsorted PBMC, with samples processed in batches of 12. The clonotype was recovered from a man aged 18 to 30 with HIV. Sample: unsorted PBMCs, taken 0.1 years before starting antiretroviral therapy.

The nucleotide sequence is given as TGTGCCAGCAGCTTACGCGGGACAGATGAAAAACTGTTTTTT. Translated, this gives CASSLRGTDEKLFF. The chain was built from TRBV11-2 and TRBJ1-4; TRBD1 lines up with 7 middle nucleotides. Germline trimming: 2 bases from V, 6 bases from J; junction bases outside gene matches: 3. Sequences SGHAT (CDR1) and FQNNGV (CDR2) are obtained from the germline V gene. From its cysteine to its phenylalanine, the CDR3 spans 14 amino acids. Only CDR3 DNA is held: 42 bases, read in frame from base 1.